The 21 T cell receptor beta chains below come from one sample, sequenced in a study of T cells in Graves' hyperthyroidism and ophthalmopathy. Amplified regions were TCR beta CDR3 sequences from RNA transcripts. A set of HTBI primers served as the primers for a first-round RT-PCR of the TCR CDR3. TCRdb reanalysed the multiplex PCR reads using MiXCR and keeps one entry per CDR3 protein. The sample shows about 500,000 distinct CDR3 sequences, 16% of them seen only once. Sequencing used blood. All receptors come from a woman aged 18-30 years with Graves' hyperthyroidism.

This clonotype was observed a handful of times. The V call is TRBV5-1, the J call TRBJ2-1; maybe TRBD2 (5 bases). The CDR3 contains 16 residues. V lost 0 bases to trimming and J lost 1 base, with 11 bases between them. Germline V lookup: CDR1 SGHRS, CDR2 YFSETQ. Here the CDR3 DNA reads TGCGCCAGCAGCTTGGTGGAGCGGAGGTCCTACAATGAGCAGTTCTTC. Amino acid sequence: CASSLVERRSYNEQFF.

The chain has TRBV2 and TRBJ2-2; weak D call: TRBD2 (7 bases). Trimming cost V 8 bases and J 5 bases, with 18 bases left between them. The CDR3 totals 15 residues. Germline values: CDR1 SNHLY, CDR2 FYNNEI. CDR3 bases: TGTGCCAGCGAAGGGGGGGGGGCAAAGACCGGGGAGCTGTTTTTT. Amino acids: CASEGGGAKTGELFF.

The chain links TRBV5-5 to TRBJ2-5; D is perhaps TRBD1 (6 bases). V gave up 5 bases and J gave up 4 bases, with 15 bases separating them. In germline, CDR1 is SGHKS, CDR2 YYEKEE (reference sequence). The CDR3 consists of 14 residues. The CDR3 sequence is CASRSRQVGETQYF. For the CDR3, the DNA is TGTGCCAGCAGATCAAGACAGGTGGGAGAGACCCAGTACTTC.

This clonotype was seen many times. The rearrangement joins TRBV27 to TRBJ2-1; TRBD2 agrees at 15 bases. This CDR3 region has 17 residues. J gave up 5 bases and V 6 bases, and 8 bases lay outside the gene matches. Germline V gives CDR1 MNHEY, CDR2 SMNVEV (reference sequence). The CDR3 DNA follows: TGTGCCAGCAGACTAACCGGACTAGCGGGAGGGGACAATGAGCAGTTCTTC. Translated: CASRLTGLAGGDNEQFF.

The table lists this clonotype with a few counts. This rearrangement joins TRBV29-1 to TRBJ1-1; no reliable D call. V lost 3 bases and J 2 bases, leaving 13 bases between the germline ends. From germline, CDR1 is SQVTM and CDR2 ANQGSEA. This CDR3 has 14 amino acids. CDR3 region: CSVELAGTNTEAFF. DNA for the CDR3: TGCAGCGTTGAGCTAGCGGGCACAAACACTGAAGCTTTCTTT. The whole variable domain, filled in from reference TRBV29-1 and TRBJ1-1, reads SAVISQKPSRDICQRGTSLTIQCQVDSQVTMMFWYRQQPGQSLTLIATANQGSEATYESGFVIDKFPISRPNLTFSTLTVSNMSPEDSSIYLCSVELAGTNTEAFFGQGTRLTVV.

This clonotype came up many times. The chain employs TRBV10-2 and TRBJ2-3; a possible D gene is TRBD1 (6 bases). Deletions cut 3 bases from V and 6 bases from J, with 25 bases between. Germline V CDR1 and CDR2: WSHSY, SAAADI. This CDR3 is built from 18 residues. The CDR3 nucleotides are TGCGCCAGCAGTGAATTGGACAGTGGGAGACTCCTGCCTGATACGCAGTATTTT. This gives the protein CASSELDSGRLLPDTQYF.

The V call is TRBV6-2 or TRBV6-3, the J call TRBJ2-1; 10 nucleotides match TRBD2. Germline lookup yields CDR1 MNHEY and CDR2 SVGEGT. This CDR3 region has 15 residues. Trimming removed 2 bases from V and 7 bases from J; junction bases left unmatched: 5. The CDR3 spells CASSYGLLAGNEQFF. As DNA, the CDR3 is TGTGCCAGCAGTTACGGGTTACTAGCGGGAAATGAGCAGTTCTTC.

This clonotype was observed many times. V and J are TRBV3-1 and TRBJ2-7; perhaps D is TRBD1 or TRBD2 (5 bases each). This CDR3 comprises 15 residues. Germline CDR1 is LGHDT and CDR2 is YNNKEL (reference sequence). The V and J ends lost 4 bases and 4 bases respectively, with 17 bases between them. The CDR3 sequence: CASSRPGAGRYEQYF. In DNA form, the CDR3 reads TGTGCCAGCAGCCGCCCCGGGGCCGGTAGATACGAGCAGTACTTC.

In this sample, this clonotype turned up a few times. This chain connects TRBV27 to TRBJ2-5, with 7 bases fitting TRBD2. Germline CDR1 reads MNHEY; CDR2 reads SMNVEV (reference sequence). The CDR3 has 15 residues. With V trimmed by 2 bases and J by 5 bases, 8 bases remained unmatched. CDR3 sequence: CASSLRDLRGETQYF. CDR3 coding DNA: TGTGCCAGCAGTTTACGGGATCTGCGGGGGGAGACCCAGTACTTC.

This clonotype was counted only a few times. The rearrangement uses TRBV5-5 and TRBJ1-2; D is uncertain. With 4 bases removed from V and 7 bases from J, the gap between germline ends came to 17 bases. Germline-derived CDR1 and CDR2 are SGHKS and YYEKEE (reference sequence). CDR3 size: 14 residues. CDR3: CASSTAGPRGGYTF. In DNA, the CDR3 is TGTGCCAGCAGCACAGCCGGGCCTCGGGGTGGCTACACCTTC.

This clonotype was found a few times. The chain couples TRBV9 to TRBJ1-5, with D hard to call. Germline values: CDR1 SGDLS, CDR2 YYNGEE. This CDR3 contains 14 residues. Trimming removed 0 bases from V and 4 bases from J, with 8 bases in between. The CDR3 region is CASSVAGGNQPQHF. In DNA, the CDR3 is TGTGCCAGCAGCGTAGCGGGAGGTAATCAGCCCCAGCATTTT.

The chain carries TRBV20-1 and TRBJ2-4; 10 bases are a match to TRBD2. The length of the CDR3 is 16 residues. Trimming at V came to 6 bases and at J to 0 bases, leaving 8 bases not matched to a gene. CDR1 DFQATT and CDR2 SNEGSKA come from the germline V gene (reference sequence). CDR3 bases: TGCAGTGCCGAGAACGGACTAGCGGAAGCCAAAAACATTCAGTACTTC. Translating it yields CSAENGLAEAKNIQYF.

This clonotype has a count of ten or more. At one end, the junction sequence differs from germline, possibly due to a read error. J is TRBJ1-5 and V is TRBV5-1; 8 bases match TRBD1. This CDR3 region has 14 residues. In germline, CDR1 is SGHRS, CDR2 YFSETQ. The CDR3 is CASSLTGGNQPQHF. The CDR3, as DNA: TGTGCCAGCAGTTTAACAGGGGGGAATCAGCCCCAGCATTTT.

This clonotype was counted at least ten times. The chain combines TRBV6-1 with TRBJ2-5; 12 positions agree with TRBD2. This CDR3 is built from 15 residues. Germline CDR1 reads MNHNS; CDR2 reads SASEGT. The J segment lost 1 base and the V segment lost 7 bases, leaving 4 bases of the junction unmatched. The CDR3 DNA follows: TGTGCCAGCACTAGCGGGGGGGGCACCCAAGAGACCCAGTACTTC. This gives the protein CASTSGGGTQETQYF.

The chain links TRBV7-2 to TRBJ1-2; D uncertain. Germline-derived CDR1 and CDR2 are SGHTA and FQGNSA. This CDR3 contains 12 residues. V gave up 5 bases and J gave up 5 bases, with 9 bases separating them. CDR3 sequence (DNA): TGTGCCAGCAGCCTACGTCTTTATGGCTACACCTTC. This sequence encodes CASSLRLYGYTF.

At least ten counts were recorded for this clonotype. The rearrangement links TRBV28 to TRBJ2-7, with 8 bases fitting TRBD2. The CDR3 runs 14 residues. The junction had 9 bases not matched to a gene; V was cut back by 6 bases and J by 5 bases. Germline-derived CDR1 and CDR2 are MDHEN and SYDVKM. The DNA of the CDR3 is TGTGCCAGCAGACCGGGACTAGACTTCCACGAGCAGTACTTC. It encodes CASRPGLDFHEQYF.

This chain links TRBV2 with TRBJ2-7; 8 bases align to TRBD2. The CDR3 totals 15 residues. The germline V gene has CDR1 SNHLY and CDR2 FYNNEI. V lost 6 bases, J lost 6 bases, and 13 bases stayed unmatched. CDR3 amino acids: CASSGRGGVYSEQYF. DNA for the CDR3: TGTGCCAGCAGCGGACGGGGGGGCGTGTATAGCGAGCAGTACTTC.

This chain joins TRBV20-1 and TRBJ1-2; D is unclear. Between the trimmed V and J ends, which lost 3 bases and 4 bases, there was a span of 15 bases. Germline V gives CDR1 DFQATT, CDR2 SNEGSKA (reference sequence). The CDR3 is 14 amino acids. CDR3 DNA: TGCAGTGCTAGGGAGGATCGATGGGCCTATGGCTACACCTTC. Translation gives CSAREDRWAYGYTF.

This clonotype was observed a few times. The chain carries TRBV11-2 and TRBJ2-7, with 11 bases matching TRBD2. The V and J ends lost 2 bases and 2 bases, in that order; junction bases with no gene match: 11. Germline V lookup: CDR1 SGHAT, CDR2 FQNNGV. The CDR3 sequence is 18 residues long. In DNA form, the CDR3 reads TGTGCCAGCAGCTTATTCGGTAGCGGGAGGGCCATCACCTACGAGCAGTACTTC. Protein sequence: CASSLFGSGRAITYEQYF. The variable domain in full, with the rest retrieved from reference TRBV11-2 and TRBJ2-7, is EAGVAQSPRYKIIEKRQSVAFWCNPISGHATLYWYQQILGQGPKLLIQFQNNGVVDDSQLPKDRFSAERLKGVDSTLKIQPAKLEDSAVYLCASSLFGSGRAITYEQYFGPGTRLTVT.

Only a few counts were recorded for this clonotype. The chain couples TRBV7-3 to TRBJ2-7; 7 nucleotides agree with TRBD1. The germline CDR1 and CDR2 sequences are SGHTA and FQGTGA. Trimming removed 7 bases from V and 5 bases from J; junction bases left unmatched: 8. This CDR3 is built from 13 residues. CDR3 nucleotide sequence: TGTGCCAGCAAAGGACAGGACTTAAACGAGCAGTACTTC. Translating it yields CASKGQDLNEQYF.

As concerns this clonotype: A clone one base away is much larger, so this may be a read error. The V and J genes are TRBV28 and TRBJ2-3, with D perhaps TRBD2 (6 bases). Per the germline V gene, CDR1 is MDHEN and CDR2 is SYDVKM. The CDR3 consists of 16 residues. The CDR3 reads CASSLAGSLLTDTHYF. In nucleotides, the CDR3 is TGTGCCAGCAGTTTAGCGGGGTCTCTCCTCACAGATACGCATTATTTT.